This T cell receptor beta chain was recorded in a study of blood T cell repertoires in COVID-19. J gave up 0 bases and V 4 bases, and 5 bases lay outside the gene matches. Germline V lookup: CDR1 MNHEY, CDR2 SVGAGI. The CDR3 is 15 residues long. Sequencing used immunoSEQ multiplex PCR; TCRdb keeps in-frame clones, though not all of them. The sample records around 120,000 clones, 60% to 85% being singletons. The sample was peripheral blood. J is TRBJ1-2 and V is TRBV6-5, with 7 positions matching TRBD1. This clonotype was sampled from a man in his sixties or seventies with acute or convalescent COVID-19. The CDR3, as DNA: TGTGCCAGCAGTTTAGACAGGGCCCCTAACTATGGCTACACCTTC. Translated, it gives CASSLDRAPNYGYTF.